Below, 17 T cell receptor beta chains from the same sample are listed, as sequenced in a study of beta chain features in type 1 diabetes. TCRB transcripts that were expressed got sequenced, as all of the isolated RNA had been reverse transcribed. Sequenced by immunoSEQ multiplex PCR; TCRdb stores in-frame clones only, minus some. The table includes about 330,000 clones, approximately 11% detected once. The material sequenced was naive CD4+ T cells from blood. These receptors came from a woman in her twenties or thirties in good health.

Only a few counts were recorded for this clone. The rearrangement joins TRBV27 to TRBJ1-1; 8 bases are a match to TRBD1. The V gene end was trimmed by 5 bases and the J gene end by 5 bases; junction bases not matched to a gene: 4. CDR1 is MNHEY, CDR2 SMNVEV, per germline (reference sequence). This CDR3 has 13 amino acids. CDR3 sequence: CASSGQGWTEAFF. The CDR3 coding sequence is TGTGCCAGCAGTGGACAGGGATGGACTGAAGCTTTCTTT.

This clone was detected a few times. V is TRBV6-5 and J is TRBJ2-5; 9 bases map to TRBD2. The CDR3 is made up of 16 amino acids. Germline loops: CDR1 MNHEY, CDR2 SVGAGI. Trimming at V came to 2 bases and at J to 4 bases, leaving 8 bases not matched to a gene. CDR3 loop: CASSYGVAGDRETQYF. The CDR3 region has the DNA TGTGCCAGCAGTTACGGGGTAGCGGGAGATAGAGAGACCCAGTACTTC.

The V gene is TRBV7-2, the J gene TRBJ2-5; the D is unclear. With 4 bases removed from V and 1 base from J, the gap between germline ends came to 10 bases. This CDR3 region has 14 residues. Germline CDR1 SGHTA, CDR2 FQGNSA. The CDR3 DNA follows: TGTGCCAGCAGCTCTCAGGTGATCCAAGAGACCCAGTACTTC. This encodes CASSSQVIQETQYF.

This rearrangement joins TRBV7-2 to TRBJ2-7; no clear D. V gave up 1 base and J gave up 1 base, with 11 bases separating them. The CDR3 is 15 residues long. CDR1 SGHTA and CDR2 FQGNSA come from the germline V gene. DNA of the CDR3: TGTGCCAGCAGCTTAGGGCAGAACCCTTCCTACGAGCAGTACTTC. This encodes CASSLGQNPSYEQYF.

This clone was observed a few times. CDR3 DNA: TGTGCCAGTACCCCGGGGACAGCTAACTATGGCTACACCTTC. It codes for CASTPGTANYGYTF. V usage is TRBV19 and J usage is TRBJ1-2, with TRBD1 matching over 7 bases. From germline, CDR1 is LNHDA and CDR2 SQIVND (reference sequence). This CDR3 spans 14 amino acids. V dropped 7 bases and J dropped 0; count of bases not matched to a gene: 5.

The chain is built from TRBV18 and TRBJ2-7; no definite D call. The CDR3 has 15 amino acids. From germline, CDR1 is KGHSH and CDR2 LQKENI. The V and J ends lost 1 base and 2 bases respectively, with 12 bases between them. CDR3 residues: CASSPRAQPTYEQYF. As DNA, the CDR3 is TGTGCCAGCTCACCACGGGCACAGCCTACCTACGAGCAGTACTTC.

The chain joins TRBV6-4 to TRBJ1-5; 9 positions match TRBD1. The CDR3 loop spans 15 amino acids. J was trimmed by 0 bases and V by 3 bases; bases with no gene match: 0. The germline gives CDR1 MRHNA, CDR2 SNTAGT. Written as DNA, the CDR3 is TGTGCCAGCAGTGAGACAGGGGGTAGCAATCAGCCCCAGCATTTT. Translation gives CASSETGGSNQPQHF.

The sample holds a few counts of this clone. V is TRBV27 and J is TRBJ2-1; tentative D call: TRBD2 (8 bases). Germline V gene data show CDR1 as MNHEY and CDR2 as SMNVEV (reference sequence). The V and J ends lost 3 bases and 4 bases respectively, with 19 bases between them. The CDR3 contains 17 residues. The CDR3 DNA sequence: TGTGCCAGCAGTTTGATCGGGGGGGGGACAGTATACAATGAGCAGTTCTTC. Encoded protein: CASSLIGGGTVYNEQFF.

This clone was counted only a few times. This sequence joins TRBV6-5 and TRBJ2-1; 8 bases map to TRBD1. V shed 2 bases, J shed 6 bases, and the junction held 9 bases outside the gene matches. Germline V CDR1 and CDR2: MNHEY, SVGAGI. There are 16 residues in the CDR3. CDR3 bases: TGTGCCAGCAGTTACACTTACAGGGGGGCCATCAATGAGCAGTTCTTC. Protein: CASSYTYRGAINEQFF.

The chain is built from TRBV10-3 and TRBJ2-4, with 9 bases that match TRBD2. The CDR3 is 14 amino acids. CDR1 is ENHRY, CDR2 SYGVKD, per germline. V lost 3 bases to trimming and J lost 7 bases; unmatched junction nucleotides: 4. CDR3 sequence: CAISDSGSVNIQYF. DNA for the CDR3: TGTGCCATCAGTGATAGCGGGAGTGTTAACATTCAGTACTTC.

Only a few counts were recorded for this clone. This rearrangement joins TRBV7-9 to TRBJ2-2; maybe TRBD2 (6 bases). Trimming removed 3 bases from V and 2 bases from J, with 19 bases in between. CDR1 is SEHNR, CDR2 FQNEAQ, per germline (reference sequence). This CDR3 region has 18 residues. The CDR3 loop reads CASSFSVAVAVNTGELFF. DNA of the CDR3: TGTGCCAGCAGCTTCTCGGTTGCGGTAGCGGTTAACACCGGGGAGCTGTTTTTT.

The chain links TRBV7-2 to TRBJ1-2; perhaps TRBD1 as D (5 bases). The V end lost 6 bases, the J end lost 3 bases, and 11 bases lay between the germline ends. Germline V gene sequence: CDR1 SGHTA, CDR2 FQGNSA. This CDR3 spans 13 amino acids. CDR3 loop: CASSQGYYYGYTF. As DNA, the CDR3 is TGTGCCAGCAGTCAGGGTTACTACTATGGCTACACCTTC.

V and J are TRBV29-1 and TRBJ2-3; a weak D match, TRBD2 (5 bases). CDR1 and CDR2 (germline): SQVTM, ANQGSEA. The CDR3 spans 15 residues. The V end was cut by 6 bases, the J end by 0 bases, with 16 bases between. The CDR3 loop is CSVLEGRVSTDTQYF. The CDR3 nucleotides read TGCAGCGTCCTCGAAGGGCGGGTTAGCACAGATACGCAGTATTTT.

This clone came up a few times. The chain recombines TRBV6-1 with TRBJ1-5; TRBD1 matches at 10 bases. Unmatched junction bases numbered 6, after V lost 6 bases and J lost 4 bases. CDR3 length: 15 amino acids. Germline CDR1 is MNHNS and CDR2 is SASEGT. The CDR3 loop is CASSRDRGGNQPQHF. The CDR3 coding sequence is TGTGCCAGCAGCCGGGACAGGGGTGGGAATCAGCCCCAGCATTTT.

DNA of the CDR3: TGTGCCGGTTCTGACCCAGGGTATGACACTGAAGCTTTCTTT. Translating it yields CAGSDPGYDTEAFF. The gene calls are TRBV7-2 and TRBJ1-1; maybe TRBD1 (5 bases). V gave up 11 bases and J gave up 3 bases, with 19 bases separating them. This CDR3 has 14 residues. Per germline, CDR1 SGHTA and CDR2 FQGNSA.

The chain couples TRBV6-5 to TRBJ2-7, with a tentative D call TRBD2 (6 bases). Germline-derived CDR1 and CDR2 are MNHEY and SVGAGI. The CDR3 totals 14 residues. Trimming took off 6 bases at V and 3 bases at J, with 15 bases between the two ends. CDR3 in DNA: TGTGCCAGCAGAGTAGCGGAAGTACGCTACGAGCAGTACTTC. Protein sequence: CASRVAEVRYEQYF.

This clone was counted between two and nine times. The chain joins TRBV29-1 to TRBJ1-2, with TRBD1 matching over 9 bases. This CDR3 comprises 13 residues. Germline CDR1 is SQVTM and CDR2 is ANQGSEA. V was clipped by 7 bases and J by 8 bases; unmatched bases: 11. CDR3 sequence (DNA): TGCAGCGACAAACAGGGGGCCGGACGCGGCTACACCTTC. This gives the protein CSDKQGAGRGYTF. The full variable domain, rest sourced from reference TRBV29-1 and TRBJ1-2, is SAVISQKPSRDICQRGTSLTIQCQVDSQVTMMFWYRQQPGQSLTLIATANQGSEATYESGFVIDKFPISRPNLTFSTLTVSNMSPEDSSIYLCSDKQGAGRGYTFGSGTRLTVV.